Sequencing of this T cell receptor beta chain was carried out in a study of technical replicates of blood from several donors. Deletions cut 4 bases from V and 1 base from J, with 13 bases between. Germline V gene lookup returns CDR1 LNHDA and CDR2 SQIVND (reference sequence). CDR3 length equals 15 residues. The data were produced by immunoSEQ multiplex PCR, yet TCRdb's version contains in-frame clones alone and is incomplete. The data show tens of thousands of clones, roughly 94% seen once. The sequence derives from a human donor in good health. Sequenced input: T cells isolated from PBMCs. This chain links TRBV19 with TRBJ1-1; D remains ambiguous. CDR3 sequence (DNA): TGTGCCAGTAGTAGAGCCGCAGGCCCGAACACTGAAGCTTTCTTT. It yields the protein CASSRAAGPNTEAFF.